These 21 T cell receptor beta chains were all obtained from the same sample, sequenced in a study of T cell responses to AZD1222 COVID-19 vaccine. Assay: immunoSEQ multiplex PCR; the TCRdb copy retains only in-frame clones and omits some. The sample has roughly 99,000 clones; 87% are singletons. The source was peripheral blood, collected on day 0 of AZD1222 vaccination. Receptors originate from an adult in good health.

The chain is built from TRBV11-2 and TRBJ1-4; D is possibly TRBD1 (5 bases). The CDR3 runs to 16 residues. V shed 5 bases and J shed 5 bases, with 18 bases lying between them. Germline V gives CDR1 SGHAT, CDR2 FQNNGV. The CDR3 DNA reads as TGTGCCAGCAGCATTCCCCTCCAGTGGGGGAATGAAAAACTGTTTTTT. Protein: CASSIPLQWGNEKLFF.

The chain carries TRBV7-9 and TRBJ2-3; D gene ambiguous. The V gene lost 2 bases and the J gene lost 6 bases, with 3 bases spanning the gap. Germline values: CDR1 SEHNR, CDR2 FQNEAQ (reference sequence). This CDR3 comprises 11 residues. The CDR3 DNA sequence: TGTGCCAGCAGCTTATATGATACGCAGTATTTT. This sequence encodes CASSLYDTQYF.

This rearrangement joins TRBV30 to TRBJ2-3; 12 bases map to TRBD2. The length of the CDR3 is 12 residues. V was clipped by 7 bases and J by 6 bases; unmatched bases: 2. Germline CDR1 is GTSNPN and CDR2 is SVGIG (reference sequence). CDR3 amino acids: CALGTSGDTQYF. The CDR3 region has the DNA TGTGCCTTAGGGACTAGCGGGGATACGCAGTATTTT.

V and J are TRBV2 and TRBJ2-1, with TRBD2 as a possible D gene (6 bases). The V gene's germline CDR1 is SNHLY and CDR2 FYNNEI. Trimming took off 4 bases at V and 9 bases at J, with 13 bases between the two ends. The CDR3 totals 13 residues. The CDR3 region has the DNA TGTGCCAGCAGTGCCGGGACTGATCGTGAGCAGTTCTTC. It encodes CASSAGTDREQFF.

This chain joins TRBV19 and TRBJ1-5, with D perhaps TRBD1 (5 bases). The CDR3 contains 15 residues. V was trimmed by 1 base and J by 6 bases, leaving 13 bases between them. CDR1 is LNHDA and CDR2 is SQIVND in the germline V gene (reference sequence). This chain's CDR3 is CASSIGAGEGQPQHF. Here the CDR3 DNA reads TGTGCCAGTAGTATAGGTGCGGGGGAAGGTCAGCCCCAGCATTTT.

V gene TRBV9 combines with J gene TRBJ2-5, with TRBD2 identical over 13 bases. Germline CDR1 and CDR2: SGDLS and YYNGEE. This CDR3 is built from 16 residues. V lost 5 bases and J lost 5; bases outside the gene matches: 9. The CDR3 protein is CASSKTSGGWAETQYF. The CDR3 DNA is TGTGCCAGCAGTAAGACTAGCGGGGGGTGGGCGGAGACCCAGTACTTC. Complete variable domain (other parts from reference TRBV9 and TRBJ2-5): DSGVTQTPKHLITATGQRVTLRCSPRSGDLSVYWYQQSLDQGLQFLIQYYNGEERAKGNILERFSAQQFPDLHSELNLSSLELGDSALYFCASSKTSGGWAETQYFGPGTRLLVL.

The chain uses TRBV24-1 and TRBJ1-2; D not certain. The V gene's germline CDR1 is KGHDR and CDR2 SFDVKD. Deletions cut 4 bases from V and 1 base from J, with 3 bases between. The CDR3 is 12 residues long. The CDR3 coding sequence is TGTGCCACCAGTGACGGTAACTATGGCTACACCTTC. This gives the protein CATSDGNYGYTF.

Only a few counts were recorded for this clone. DNA of the CDR3: TGTGCCAGCAGTGTAAGGGCTTCGCCTACTCTCCAAGAGACCCAGTACTTC. As protein: CASSVRASPTLQETQYF. V is TRBV2 and J is TRBJ2-5, with D unresolved. The CDR3 covers 17 residues. V was shortened by 4 bases and J by 1 base, with 19 bases between the two germline ends. Germline-derived CDR1 and CDR2 are SNHLY and FYNNEI.

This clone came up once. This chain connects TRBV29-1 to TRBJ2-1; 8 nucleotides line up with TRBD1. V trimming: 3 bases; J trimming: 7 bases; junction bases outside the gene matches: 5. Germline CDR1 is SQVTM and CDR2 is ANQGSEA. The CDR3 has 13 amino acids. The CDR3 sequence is CSVDQGAGNEQFF. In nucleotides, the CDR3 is TGCAGCGTTGACCAGGGGGCTGGTAATGAGCAGTTCTTC.

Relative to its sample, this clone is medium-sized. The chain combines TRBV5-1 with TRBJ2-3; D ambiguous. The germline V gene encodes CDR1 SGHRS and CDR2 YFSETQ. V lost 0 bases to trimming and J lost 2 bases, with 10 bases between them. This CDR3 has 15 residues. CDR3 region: CASSLALVNTDTQYF. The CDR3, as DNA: TGCGCCAGCAGCTTGGCGCTAGTTAACACAGATACGCAGTATTTT.

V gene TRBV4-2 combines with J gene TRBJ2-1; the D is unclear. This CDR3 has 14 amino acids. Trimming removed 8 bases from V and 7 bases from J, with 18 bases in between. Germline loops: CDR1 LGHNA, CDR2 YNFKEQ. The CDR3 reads CASRFQSPANEQFF. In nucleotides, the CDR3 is TGTGCCAGCCGCTTCCAGAGTCCGGCAAATGAGCAGTTCTTC.

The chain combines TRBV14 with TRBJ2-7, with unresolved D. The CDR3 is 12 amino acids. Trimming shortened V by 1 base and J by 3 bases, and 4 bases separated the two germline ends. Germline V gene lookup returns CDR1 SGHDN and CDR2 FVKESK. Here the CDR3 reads CASSQANYEQYF. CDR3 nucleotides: TGTGCCAGCAGCCAAGCGAACTACGAGCAGTACTTC.

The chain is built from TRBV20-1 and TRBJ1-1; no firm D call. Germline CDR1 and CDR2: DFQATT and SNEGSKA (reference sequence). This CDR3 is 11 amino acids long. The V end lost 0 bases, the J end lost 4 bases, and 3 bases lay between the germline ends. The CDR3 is CSARDGTEAFF. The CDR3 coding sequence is TGCAGTGCTAGAGATGGCACTGAAGCTTTCTTT.

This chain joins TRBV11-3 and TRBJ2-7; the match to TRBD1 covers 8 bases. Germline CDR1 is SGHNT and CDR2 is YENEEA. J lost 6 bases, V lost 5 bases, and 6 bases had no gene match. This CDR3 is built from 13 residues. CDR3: CASSLGQGGEQYF. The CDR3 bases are TGTGCCAGCAGCCTAGGACAGGGCGGCGAGCAGTACTTC.

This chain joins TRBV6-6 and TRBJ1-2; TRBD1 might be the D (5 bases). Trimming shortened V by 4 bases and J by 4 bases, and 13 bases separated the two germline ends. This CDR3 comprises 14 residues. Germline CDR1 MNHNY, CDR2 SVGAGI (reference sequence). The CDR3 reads CASSSDPGGYGYTF. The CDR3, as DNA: TGTGCCAGCAGTTCCGACCCCGGGGGCTATGGCTACACCTTC.

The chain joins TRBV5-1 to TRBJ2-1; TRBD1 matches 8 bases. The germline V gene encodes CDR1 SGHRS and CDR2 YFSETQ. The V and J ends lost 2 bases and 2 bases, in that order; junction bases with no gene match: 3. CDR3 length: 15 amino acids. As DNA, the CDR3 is TGCGCCAGCAGCTTCCGCAGGGGGCCCTACAATGAGCAGTTCTTC. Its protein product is CASSFRRGPYNEQFF.

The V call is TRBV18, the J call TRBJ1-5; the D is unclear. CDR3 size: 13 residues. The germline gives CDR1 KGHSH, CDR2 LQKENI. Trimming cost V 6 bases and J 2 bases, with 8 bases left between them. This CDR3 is CASSAAGNQPQHF. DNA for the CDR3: TGTGCCAGCTCGGCAGCTGGCAATCAGCCCCAGCATTTT.

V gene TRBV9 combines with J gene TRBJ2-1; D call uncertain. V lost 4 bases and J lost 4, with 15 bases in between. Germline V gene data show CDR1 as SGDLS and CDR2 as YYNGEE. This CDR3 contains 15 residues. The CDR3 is CASSLWSGTYNEQFF. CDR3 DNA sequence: TGTGCCAGCAGCCTATGGTCGGGTACTTACAATGAGCAGTTCTTC.

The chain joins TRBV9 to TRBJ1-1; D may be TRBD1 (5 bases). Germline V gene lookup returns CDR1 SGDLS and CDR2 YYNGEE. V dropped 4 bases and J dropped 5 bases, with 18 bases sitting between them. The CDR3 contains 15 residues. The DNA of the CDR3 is TGTGCCAGCAGCCCTTCCGGGAACAGGCCTACTGAAGCTTTCTTT. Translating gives CASSPSGNRPTEAFF.

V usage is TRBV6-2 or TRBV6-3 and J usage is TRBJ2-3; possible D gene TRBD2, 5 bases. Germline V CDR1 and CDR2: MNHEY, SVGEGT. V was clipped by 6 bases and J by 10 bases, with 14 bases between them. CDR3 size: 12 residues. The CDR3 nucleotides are TGTGCCAGCAGCCAAGAGGGAAGATCGCAGTATTTT. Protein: CASSQEGRSQYF.

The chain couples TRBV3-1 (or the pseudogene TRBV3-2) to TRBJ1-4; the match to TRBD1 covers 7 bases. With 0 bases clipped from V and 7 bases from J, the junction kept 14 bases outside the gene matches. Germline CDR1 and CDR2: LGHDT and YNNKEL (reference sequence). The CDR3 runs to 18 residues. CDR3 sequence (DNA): TGTGCCAGCAGCCAAGATCCCCCTAGACAGGGTGGGAGTGAAAAACTGTTTTTT. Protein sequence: CASSQDPPRQGGSEKLFF.